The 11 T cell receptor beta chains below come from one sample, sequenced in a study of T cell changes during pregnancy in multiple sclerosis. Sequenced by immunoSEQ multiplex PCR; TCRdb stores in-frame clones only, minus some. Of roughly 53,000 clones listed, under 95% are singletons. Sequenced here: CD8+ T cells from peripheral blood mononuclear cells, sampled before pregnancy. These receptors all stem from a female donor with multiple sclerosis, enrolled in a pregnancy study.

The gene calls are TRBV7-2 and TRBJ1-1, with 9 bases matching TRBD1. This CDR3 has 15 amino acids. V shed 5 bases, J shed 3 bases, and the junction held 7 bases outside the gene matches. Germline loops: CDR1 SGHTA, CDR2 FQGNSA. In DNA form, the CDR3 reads TGTGCCAGCAGCCCGGACAGGGGCCGGGACACTGAAGCTTTCTTT. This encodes CASSPDRGRDTEAFF.

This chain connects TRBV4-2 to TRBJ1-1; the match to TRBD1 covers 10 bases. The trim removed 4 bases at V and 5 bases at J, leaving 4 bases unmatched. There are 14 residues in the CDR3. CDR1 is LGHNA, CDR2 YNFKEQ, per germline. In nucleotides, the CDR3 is TGTGCCAGCAGCCTGACAGGGGGCTTTACTGAAGCTTTCTTT. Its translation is CASSLTGGFTEAFF.

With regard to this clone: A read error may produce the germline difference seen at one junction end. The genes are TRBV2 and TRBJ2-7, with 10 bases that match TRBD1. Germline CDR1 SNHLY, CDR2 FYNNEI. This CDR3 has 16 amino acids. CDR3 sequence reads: CASIESRDRGQDEQYF. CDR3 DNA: TGTGCCAGCATTGAAAGCCGGGACAGGGGACAGGATGAGCAGTACTTC.

CDR3 loop: CASSASGGTGDNEQFF. As DNA, the CDR3 is TGTGCCAGCAGTGCTAGCGGGGGGACCGGGGACAATGAGCAGTTCTTC. The rearrangement links TRBV6-4 to TRBJ2-1, with 11 bases aligning to TRBD2. The CDR3 is made up of 16 amino acids. Looked up from germline, CDR1 is MRHNA and CDR2 is SNTAGT. J gave up 5 bases and V 4 bases, and 7 bases lay outside the gene matches.

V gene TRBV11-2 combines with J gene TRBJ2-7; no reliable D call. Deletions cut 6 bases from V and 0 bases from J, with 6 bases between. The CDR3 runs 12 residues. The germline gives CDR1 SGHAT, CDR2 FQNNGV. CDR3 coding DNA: TGTGCCAGCAGTTCCAGCTCCTACGAGCAGTACTTC. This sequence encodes CASSSSSYEQYF.

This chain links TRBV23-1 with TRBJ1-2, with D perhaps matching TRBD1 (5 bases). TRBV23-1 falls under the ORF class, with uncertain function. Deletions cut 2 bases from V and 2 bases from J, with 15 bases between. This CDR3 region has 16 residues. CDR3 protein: CASSQLNGGGNYGYTF. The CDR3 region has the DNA TGCGCCAGCAGTCAACTCAACGGGGGGGGAAACTATGGCTACACCTTC.

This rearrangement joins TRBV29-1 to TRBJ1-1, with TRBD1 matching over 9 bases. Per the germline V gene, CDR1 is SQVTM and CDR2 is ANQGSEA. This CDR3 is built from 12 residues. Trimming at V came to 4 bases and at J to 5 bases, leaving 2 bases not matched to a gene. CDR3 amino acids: CSVGTGETEAFF. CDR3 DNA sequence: TGCAGCGTTGGGACAGGGGAGACTGAAGCTTTCTTT.

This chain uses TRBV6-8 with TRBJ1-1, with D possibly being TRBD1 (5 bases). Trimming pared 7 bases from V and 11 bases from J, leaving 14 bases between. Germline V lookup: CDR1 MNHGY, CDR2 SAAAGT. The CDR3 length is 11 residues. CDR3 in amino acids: CASKASRGAFF. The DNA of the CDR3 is TGTGCCAGCAAGGCGAGCCGGGGGGCTTTCTTT.

The CDR3 DNA reads as TGTGCCACCGGACAGGGGGCCGAGGACGAGCAGTACTTC. Its translation: CATGQGAEDEQYF. J is TRBJ2-7 and V is TRBV6-1; 11 nucleotides align to TRBD1. CDR1 and CDR2 from the germline V gene are MNHNS and SASEGT. This CDR3 region has 13 residues. The junction had 7 bases not matched to a gene; V was cut back by 10 bases and J by 5 bases.

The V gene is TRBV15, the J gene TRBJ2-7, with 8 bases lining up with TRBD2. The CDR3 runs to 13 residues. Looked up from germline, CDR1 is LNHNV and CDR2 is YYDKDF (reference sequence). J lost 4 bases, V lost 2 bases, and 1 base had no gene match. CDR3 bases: TGTGCCACCAGCAGACCGGGGGGGTACGAGCAGTACTTC. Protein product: CATSRPGGYEQYF.

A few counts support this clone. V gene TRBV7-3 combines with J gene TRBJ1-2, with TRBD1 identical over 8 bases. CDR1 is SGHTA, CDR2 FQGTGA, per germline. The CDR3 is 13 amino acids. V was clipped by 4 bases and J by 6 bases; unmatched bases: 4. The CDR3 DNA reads TGTGCCAGCAGCTCCGGGACAGGACATGGCTACACCTTC. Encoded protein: CASSSGTGHGYTF.